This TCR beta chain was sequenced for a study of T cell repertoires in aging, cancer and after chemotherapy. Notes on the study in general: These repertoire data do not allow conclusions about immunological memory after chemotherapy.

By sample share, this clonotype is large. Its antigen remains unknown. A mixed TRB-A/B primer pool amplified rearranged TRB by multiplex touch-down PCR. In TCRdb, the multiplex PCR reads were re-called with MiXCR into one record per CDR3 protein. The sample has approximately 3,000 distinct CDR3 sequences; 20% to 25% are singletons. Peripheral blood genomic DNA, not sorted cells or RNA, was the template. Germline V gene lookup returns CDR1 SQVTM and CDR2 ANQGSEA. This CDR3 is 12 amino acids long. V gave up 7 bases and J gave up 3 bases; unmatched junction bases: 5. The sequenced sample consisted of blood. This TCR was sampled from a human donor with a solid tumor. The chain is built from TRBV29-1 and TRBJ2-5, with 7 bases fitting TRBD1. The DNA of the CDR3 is TGCAGCGCGGGGCAGGGGGAAGAGACCCAGTACTTC. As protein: CSAGQGEETQYF.